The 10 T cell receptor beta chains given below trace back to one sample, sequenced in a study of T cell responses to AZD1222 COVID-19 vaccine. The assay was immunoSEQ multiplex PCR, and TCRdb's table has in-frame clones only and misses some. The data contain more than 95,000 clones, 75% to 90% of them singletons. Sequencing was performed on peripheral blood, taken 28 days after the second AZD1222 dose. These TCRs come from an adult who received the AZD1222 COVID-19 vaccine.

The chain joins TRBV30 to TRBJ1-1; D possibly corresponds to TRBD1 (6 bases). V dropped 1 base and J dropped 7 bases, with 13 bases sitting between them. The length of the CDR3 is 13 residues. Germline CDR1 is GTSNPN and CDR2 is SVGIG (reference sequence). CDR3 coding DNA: TGTGCCTGGAGTGCGGACAGAAGTATTGAAGCTTTCTTT. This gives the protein CAWSADRSIEAFF.

CDR3 residues: CASTIHGADTQYF. Written as DNA, the CDR3 is TGTGCCAGCACCATACATGGGGCAGATACGCAGTATTTT. This chain links TRBV28 with TRBJ2-3; no reliable D call. Germline loops: CDR1 MDHEN, CDR2 SYDVKM. The V and J ends lost 7 bases and 4 bases respectively, with 12 bases between them. The CDR3 spans 13 residues.

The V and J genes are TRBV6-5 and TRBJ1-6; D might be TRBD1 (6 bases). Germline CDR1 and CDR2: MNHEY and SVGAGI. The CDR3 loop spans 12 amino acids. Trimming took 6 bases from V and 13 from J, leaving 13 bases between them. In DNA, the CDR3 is TGTGCCAGCAGACAGGGTCGTCTGCCCCTCCACTTT. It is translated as CASRQGRLPLHF.

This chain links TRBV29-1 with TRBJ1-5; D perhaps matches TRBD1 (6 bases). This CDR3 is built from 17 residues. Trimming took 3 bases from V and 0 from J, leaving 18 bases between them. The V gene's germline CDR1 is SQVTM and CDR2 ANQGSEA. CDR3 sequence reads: CSVDWPGEGYSNQPQHF. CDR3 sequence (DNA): TGCAGCGTTGACTGGCCAGGGGAAGGGTATAGCAATCAGCCCCAGCATTTT.

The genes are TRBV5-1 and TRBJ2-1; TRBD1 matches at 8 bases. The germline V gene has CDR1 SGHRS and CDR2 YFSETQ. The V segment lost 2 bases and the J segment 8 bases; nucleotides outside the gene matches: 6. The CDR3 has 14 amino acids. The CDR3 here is CASSFGTGNDEQFF. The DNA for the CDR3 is TGCGCCAGCAGCTTTGGGACAGGAAACGATGAGCAGTTCTTC.

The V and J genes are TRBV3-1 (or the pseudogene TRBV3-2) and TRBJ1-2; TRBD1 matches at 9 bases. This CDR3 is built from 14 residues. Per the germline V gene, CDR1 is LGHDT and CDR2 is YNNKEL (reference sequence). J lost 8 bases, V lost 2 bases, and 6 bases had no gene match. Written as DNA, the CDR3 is TGTGCCAGCAGCCAACAACAGGGGGCGGACGGCTACACCTTC. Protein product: CASSQQQGADGYTF.

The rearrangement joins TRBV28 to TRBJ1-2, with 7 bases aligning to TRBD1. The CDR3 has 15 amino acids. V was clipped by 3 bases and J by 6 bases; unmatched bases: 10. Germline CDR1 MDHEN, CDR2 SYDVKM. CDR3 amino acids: CASSFRPETGNGYTF. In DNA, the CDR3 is TGTGCCAGCAGTTTTCGACCCGAGACAGGGAATGGCTACACCTTC.

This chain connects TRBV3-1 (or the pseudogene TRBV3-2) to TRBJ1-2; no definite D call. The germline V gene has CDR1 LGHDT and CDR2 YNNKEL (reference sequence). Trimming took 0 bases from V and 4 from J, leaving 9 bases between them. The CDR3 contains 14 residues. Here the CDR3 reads CASSQDTTSYGYTF. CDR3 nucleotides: TGTGCCAGCAGCCAAGATACTACTAGCTATGGCTACACCTTC.

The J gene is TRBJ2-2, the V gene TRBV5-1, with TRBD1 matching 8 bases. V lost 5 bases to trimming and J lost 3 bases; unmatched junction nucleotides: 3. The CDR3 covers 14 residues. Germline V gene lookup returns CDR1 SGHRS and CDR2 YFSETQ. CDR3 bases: TGCGCCAGCAGACTGACAGGGGACACCGGGGAGCTGTTTTTT. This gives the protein CASRLTGDTGELFF.

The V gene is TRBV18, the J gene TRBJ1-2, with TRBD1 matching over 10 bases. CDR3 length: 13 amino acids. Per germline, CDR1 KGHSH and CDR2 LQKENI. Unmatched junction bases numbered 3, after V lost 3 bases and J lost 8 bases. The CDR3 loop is CASSPGQGVGYTF. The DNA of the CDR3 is TGTGCCAGCTCACCTGGACAGGGGGTCGGCTACACCTTC.